The T cell receptor (beta chain) under discussion was sequenced for a study of identical twins' blood T cells. Study-wide points: Shared environment remains a possible cause of twin similarity.

V was clipped by 0 bases and J by 5 bases, with 13 bases between them. The CDR3 loop spans 15 amino acids. CDR1 LGHNA and CDR2 YSLEER come from the germline V gene. Both ends of each TCR cDNA library bore sample-specific barcodes. MiXCR, applied by TCRdb to the 5' RACE reads, yields one record per CDR3 protein. The sample includes fewer than 450,000 distinct CDR3 sequences, 25% to 35% of them seen just once. This clonotype has just a few counts. What it binds is not known. The sequence was obtained from a woman between 18 and 55 years old in good health. The chain uses TRBV4-3 and TRBJ1-1; no firm D call. Sequences were obtained from PBMCs. DNA for the CDR3: TGCGCCAGCAGCCAAGATTTGACGCGCCAAACTGAAGCTTTCTTT. Its protein product is CASSQDLTRQTEAFF.